This TCR beta chain emerged from a study of blood T cell repertoires in COVID-19. Turning to the study itself: Nucleic acid was either cDNA or gDNA, and it came from T cells, B-cell-depleted T cells, or PBMCs.

Libraries were prepared by immunoSEQ multiplex PCR; TCRdb keeps only in-frame clonotypes and omits some of them. The sample has about 170,000 clones; around four fifths are singletons. The sample holds a few counts of this clone. The ends were cut back, 3 bases at V and 6 bases at J, with 12 bases in the middle. The CDR3 extends over 14 amino acids. Germline V gives CDR1 LNHDA, CDR2 SQIVND (reference sequence). This chain joins TRBV19 and TRBJ1-5; D is perhaps TRBD1 (5 bases). The receptor's source is a woman between 65 and 79 years old who had recovered from COVID-19. The specimen sequenced was peripheral blood. This CDR3 reads CASSIGGTGQPQHF. CDR3 coding DNA: TGTGCCAGTAGTATTGGGGGGACCGGTCAGCCCCAGCATTTT.